This T cell receptor beta chain was documented in a study of T cell repertoires in cytomegalovirus infection. Study overall: Carrying CMV and the relevant HLA type showed in public TCR beta signatures. The study's findings and limits: Public TCR beta family frequency separated CMV-and-HLA carriers, including in an independent cohort. Across the ex vivo response, the dominant clonotypes were HLA-C-restricted CMV-specific TCR beta clonotypes.

MiXCR was run by TCRdb on the reads, yielding one entry per CDR3 protein. The table lists 200,000 to 300,000 distinct CDR3 sequences, roughly an eighth of them singletons. This clonotype was observed many times. Antigen unknown. No conserved phenylalanine or tryptophan is present at the end of the CDR3, so a read error is the likely explanation. No DNA is shown, since the ends of the CDR3 on it are uncertain; the CDR3 is the one TCRdb lists. The CDR3 is made up of 11 amino acids, end residues included. The rearrangement uses TRBV12-3 or TRBV12-4 and TRBJ2-1; the DNA was not used to check the table's D call, TRBD1. The sequence was obtained from a human donor in good health (CMV status not recorded). Some clones in this sample may be carry-over from other donors' samples. Sequencing input: PBMCs. CDR3 loop: CASSSAGGPAY.